The sequence of this T cell receptor (beta chain) was determined in a study of blood T cell repertoires in COVID-19. Study-level information: PBMCs, B-cell-depleted T cells, or T cells provided the cDNA or gDNA that made up the material.

In the authors' methods: Nucleated cell counts were estimated from reference gene primer amplification. Here immunoSEQ multiplex PCR was the method, and the copy in TCRdb shows in-frame clones only, minus some. The D gene and trimming were derived from the DNA, and the V and J assignments and clone size from that table. There are about 250,000 clones in the sample; roughly 81% occur only once, and under 4.5% lies in the top ten. This clone showed up just a few times. The sequence came from a man aged 50-60 years with acute or convalescent COVID-19. The material sequenced was peripheral blood.

The DNA of the CDR3 is TGTGCCAGCACACTCGATGGACAGCGGAACACTGAAGCTTTCTTT. The encoded protein is CASTLDGQRNTEAFF. The chain joins TRBV13 to TRBJ1-1; tentatively, D is TRBD1 (6 bases). Trimming pared 7 bases from V and 1 base from J, leaving 16 bases between. This CDR3 contains 15 residues. Germline V gene lookup returns CDR1 PRHDT and CDR2 FYEKMQ (reference sequence). Complete variable domain (other parts from reference TRBV13 and TRBJ1-1): AAGVIQSPRHLIKEKRETATLKCYPIPRHDTVYWYQQGPGQDPQFLISFYEKMQSDKGSIPDRFSAQQFSDYHSELNMSSLELGDSALYFCASTLDGQRNTEAFFGQGTRLTVV.